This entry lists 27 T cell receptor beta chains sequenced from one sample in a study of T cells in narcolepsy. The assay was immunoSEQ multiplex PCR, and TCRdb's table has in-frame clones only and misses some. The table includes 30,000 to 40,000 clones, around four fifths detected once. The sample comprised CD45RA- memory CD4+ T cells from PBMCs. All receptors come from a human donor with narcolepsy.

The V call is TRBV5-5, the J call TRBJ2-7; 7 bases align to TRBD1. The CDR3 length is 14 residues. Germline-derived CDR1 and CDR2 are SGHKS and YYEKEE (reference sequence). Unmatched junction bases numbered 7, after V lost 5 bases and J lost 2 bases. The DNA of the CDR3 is TGTGCCAGCAGACCTGGACAGGCTGCCTACGAGCAGTACTTC. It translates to CASRPGQAAYEQYF.

As DNA, the CDR3 is TGTGCCTGGAGTGTAGGAGGGGTATGGAATGAGCAGTTCTTC. Its protein product is CAWSVGGVWNEQFF. The V and J genes are TRBV30 and TRBJ2-1; D might be TRBD2 (6 bases). Trimming pared 0 bases from V and 7 bases from J, leaving 13 bases between. This CDR3 spans 14 amino acids. Germline assignment: CDR1 GTSNPN and CDR2 SVGIG (reference sequence).

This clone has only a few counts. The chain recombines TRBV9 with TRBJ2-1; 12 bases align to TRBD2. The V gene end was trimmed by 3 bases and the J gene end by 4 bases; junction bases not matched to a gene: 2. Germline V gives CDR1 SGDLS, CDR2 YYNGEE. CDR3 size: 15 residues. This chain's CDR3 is CASSDLAGGYNEQFF. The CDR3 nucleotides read TGTGCCAGCAGCGACCTAGCGGGGGGGTACAATGAGCAGTTCTTC.

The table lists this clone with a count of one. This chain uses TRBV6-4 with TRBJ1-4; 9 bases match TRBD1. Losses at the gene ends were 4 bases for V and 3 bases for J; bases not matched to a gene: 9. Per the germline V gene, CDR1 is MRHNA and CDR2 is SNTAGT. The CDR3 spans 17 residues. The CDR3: CASSGGTGGPSNEKLFF. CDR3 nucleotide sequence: TGTGCCAGCAGTGGAGGAACAGGGGGCCCATCTAATGAAAAACTGTTTTTT.

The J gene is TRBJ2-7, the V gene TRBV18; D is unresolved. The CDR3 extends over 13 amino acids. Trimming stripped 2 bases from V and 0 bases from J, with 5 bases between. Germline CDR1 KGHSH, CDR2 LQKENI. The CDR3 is CASSPTVSYEQYF. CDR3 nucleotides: TGTGCCAGCTCACCAACGGTCTCCTACGAGCAGTACTTC.

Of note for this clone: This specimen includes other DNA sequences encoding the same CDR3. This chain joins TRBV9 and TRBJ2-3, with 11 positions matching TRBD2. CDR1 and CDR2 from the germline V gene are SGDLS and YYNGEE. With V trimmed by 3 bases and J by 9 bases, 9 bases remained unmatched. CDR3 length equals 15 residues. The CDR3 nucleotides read TGTGCCAGCAGCGCGATAGCGGGGGGGCCCCCGACGCAGTATTTT. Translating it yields CASSAIAGGPPTQYF. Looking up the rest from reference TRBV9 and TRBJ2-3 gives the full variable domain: DSGVTQTPKHLITATGQRVTLRCSPRSGDLSVYWYQQSLDQGLQFLIQYYNGEERAKGNILERFSAQQFPDLHSELNLSSLELGDSALYFCASSAIAGGPPTQYFGPGTRLTVL.

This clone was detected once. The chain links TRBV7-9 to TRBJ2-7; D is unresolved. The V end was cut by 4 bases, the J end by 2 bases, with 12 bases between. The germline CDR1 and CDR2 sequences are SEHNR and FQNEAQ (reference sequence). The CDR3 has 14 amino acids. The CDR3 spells CASSSDLWPYEQYF. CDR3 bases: TGTGCCAGCAGCTCGGACCTTTGGCCCTACGAGCAGTACTTC.

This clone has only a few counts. CDR3 loop: CASSLYGLNTEAFF. CDR3 nucleotide sequence: TGTGCCAGCAGTTTGTACGGACTGAACACTGAAGCTTTCTTT. J is TRBJ1-1 and V is TRBV28; D ambiguous. Germline-derived CDR1 and CDR2 are MDHEN and SYDVKM. The V end lost 3 bases, the J end lost 0 bases, and 8 bases lay between the germline ends. The CDR3 sequence is 14 residues long.

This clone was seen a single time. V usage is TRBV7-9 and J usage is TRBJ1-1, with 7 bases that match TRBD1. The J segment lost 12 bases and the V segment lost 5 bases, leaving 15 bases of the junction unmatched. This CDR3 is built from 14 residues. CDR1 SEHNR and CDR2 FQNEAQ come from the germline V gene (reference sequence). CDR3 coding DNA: TGTGCCAGCAGCAGGGACAGTAATACCCACCTAACTTTCTTT. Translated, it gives CASSRDSNTHLTFF. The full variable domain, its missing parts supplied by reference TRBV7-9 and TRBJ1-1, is DTGVSQNPRHKITKRGQNVTFRCDPISEHNRLYWYRQTLGQGPEFLTYFQNEAQLEKSRLLSDRFSAERPKGSFSTLEIQRTEQGDSAMYLCASSRDSNTHLTFFGQGTRLTVV.

The CDR3 protein is CASSLAPRDQPQHF. The CDR3 DNA is TGTGCCAGCAGCTTGGCACCCCGAGACCAGCCCCAGCATTTT. J is TRBJ1-5 and V is TRBV5-4; D remains unclear. CDR1 is SGHNT and CDR2 is YYREEE in the germline V gene (reference sequence). The V end lost 0 bases, the J end lost 7 bases, and 11 bases lay between the germline ends. This CDR3 is built from 14 residues.

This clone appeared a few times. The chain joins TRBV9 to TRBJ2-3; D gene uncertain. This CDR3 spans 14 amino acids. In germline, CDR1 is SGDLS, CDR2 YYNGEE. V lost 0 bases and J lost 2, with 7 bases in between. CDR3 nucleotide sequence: TGTGCCAGCAGCGTAGTATGGTCCACAGATACGCAGTATTTT. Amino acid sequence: CASSVVWSTDTQYF.

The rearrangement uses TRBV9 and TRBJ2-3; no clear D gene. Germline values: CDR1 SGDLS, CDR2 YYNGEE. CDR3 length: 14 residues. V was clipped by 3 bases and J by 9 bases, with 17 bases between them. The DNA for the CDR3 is TGTGCCAGCAGCGGCCATACCGCACTGGAGACGCAGTATTTT. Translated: CASSGHTALETQYF.

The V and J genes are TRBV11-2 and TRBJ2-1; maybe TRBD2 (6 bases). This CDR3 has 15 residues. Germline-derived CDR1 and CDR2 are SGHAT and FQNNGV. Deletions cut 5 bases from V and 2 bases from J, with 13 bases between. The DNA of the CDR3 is TGTGCCAGCAGCCCCACGGGGGACCCCTACAATGAGCAGTTCTTC. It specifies CASSPTGDPYNEQFF.

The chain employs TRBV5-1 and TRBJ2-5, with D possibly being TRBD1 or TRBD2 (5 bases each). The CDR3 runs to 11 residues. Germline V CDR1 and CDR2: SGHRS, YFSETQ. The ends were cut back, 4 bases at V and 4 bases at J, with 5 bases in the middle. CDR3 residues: CASSGTETQYF. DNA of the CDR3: TGCGCCAGCAGCGGGACAGAGACCCAGTACTTC.

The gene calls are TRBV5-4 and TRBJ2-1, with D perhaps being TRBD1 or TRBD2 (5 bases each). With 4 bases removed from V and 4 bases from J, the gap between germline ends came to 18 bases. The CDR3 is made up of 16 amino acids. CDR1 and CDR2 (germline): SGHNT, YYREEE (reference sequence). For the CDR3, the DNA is TGTGCCAGCAGCCGAGTCGCAGGGAGTACTTACAATGAGCAGTTCTTC. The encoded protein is CASSRVAGSTYNEQFF.

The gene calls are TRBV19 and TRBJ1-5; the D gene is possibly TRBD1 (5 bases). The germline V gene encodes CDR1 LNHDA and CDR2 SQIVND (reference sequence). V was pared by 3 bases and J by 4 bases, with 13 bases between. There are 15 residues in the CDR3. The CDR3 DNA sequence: TGTGCCAGTAGTATTCCCAGGGTTGGAAATCAGCCCCAGCATTTT. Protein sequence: CASSIPRVGNQPQHF. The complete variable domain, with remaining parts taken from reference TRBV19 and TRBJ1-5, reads DGGITQSPKYLFRKEGQNVTLSCEQNLNHDAMYWYRQDPGQGLRLIYYSQIVNDFQKGDIAEGYSVSREKKESFPLTVTSAQKNPTAFYLCASSIPRVGNQPQHFGDGTRLSIL.

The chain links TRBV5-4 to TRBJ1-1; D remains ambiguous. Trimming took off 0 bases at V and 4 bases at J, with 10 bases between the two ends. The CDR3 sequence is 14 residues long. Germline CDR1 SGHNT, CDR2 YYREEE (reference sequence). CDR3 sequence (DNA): TGTGCCAGCAGCTTGGGGCAGGATGGCACTGAAGCTTTCTTT. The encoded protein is CASSLGQDGTEAFF.

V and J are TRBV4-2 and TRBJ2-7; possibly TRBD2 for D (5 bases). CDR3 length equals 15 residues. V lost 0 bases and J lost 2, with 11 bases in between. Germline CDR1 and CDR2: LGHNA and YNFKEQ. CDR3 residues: CASSQDGYGTYEQYF. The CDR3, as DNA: TGTGCCAGCAGCCAAGATGGGTACGGGACCTACGAGCAGTACTTC.

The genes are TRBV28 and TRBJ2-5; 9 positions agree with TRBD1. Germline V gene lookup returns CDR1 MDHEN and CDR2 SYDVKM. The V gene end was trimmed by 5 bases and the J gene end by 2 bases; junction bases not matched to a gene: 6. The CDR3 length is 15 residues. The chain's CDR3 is CASSIPGTGQETQYF. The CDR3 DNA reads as TGTGCCAGCAGTATACCTGGGACAGGGCAAGAGACCCAGTACTTC. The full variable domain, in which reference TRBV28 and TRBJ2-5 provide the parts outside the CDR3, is DVKVTQSSRYLVKRTGEKVFLECVQDMDHENMFWYRQDPGLGLRLIYFSYDVKMKEKGDIPEGYSVSREKKERFSLILESASTNQTSMYLCASSIPGTGQETQYFGPGTRLLVL.

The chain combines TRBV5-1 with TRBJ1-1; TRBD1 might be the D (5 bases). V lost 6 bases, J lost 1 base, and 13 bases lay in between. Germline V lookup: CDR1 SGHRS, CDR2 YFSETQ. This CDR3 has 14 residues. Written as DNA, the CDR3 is TGCGCCAGCACCACAGACGGGGGGAACACTGAAGCTTTCTTT. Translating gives CASTTDGGNTEAFF.

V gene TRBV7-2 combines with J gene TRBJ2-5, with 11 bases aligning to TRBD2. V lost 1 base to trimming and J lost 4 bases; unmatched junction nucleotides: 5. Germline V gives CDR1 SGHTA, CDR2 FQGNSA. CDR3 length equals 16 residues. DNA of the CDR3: TGTGCCAGCAGCTTAGTAAGGACTAGCGGGCCAGAGACCCAGTACTTC. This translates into CASSLVRTSGPETQYF.

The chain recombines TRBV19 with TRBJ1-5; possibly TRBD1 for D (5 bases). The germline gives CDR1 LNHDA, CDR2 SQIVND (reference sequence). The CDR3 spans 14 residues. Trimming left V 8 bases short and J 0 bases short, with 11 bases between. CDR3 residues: CASGTGTSNQPQHF. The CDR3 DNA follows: TGTGCCAGTGGGACCGGGACTAGCAATCAGCCCCAGCATTTT.

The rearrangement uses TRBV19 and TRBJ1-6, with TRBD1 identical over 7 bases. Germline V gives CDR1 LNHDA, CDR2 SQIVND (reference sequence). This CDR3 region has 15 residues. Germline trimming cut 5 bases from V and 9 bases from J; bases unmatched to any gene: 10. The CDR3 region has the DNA TGTGCCAGTAGTCCTGACAGCACAGGGGTTTCACCCCTCCACTTT. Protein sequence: CASSPDSTGVSPLHF.

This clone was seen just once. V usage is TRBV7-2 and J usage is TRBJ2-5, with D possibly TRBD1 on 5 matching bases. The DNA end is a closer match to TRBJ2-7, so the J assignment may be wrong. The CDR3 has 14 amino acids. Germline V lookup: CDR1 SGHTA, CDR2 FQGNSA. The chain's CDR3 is CASSLGVTATEQYF. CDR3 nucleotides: TGTGCCAGCAGCTTAGGGGTGACAGCCACCGAGCAGTACTTC.

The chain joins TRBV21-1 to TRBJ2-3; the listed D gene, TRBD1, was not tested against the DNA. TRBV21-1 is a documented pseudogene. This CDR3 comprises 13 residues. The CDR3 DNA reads TGTGCCCGCCCGTGGGGGCGCACAGATACGCAGTATTTT. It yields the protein CARPWGRTDTQYF.

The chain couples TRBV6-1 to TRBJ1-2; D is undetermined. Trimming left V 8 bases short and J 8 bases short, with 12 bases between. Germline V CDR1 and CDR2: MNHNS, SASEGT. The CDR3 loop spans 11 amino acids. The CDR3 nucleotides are TGTGCCAGCGCGGAAGCGTGGGGCTACACCTTC. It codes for CASAEAWGYTF.

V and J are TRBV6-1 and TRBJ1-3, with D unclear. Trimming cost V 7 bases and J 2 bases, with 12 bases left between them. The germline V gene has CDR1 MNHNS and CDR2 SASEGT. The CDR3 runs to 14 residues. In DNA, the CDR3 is TGTGCCAGCACCGGACTTGAGGCTGGAAACACCATATATTTT. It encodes CASTGLEAGNTIYF.